This paragraph covers one T cell receptor beta chain sequence. Its target is unknown. The data were taken from a study of Graves' ophthalmopathy and Graves' hyperthyroidism. About the research overall: Peripheral blood was obtained at first diagnosis, ahead of any treatment. Overall study results and limits: In predicting ophthalmopathy progression, the model reached 70% to 71% sensitivity and 72.22% specificity.

The CDR3 consists of 16 residues. V shed 2 bases and J shed 0 bases, with 13 bases lying between them. Germline CDR1 and CDR2: SGHAT and FQNNGV. The authors amplified TCR beta CDR3 regions from RNA transcripts. Amplification began with first-round RT-PCR using HTBI primers, then second-round multiplex PCR was performed. One entry per CDR3 protein, called by TCRdb with MiXCR from the multiplex PCR reads. The sample has 620,000 or so distinct CDR3 sequences, 22% seen once. Included hyperthyroidism patients were aged 18 to 65 and newly diagnosed (under 2 months' duration). It was from 10 ml of fresh peripheral blood that the PBMCs came.

The TCR sequence derives from a woman aged 18-29 years with stable Graves' hyperthyroidism. Some clones in this sample may be carry-over from other donors' samples. The rearrangement links TRBV11-2 to TRBJ1-1; no firm D call. The specimen was peripheral blood. CDR3 DNA: TGTGCCAGCAGCTTAACCTTGTTGAACATGAACACTGAAGCTTTCTTT. Translating it yields CASSLTLLNMNTEAFF.